This T cell receptor (beta chain) emerged from a study of cytomegalovirus exposure and HLA in healthy donors. The overall study: Per a later analysis, the 550 to 850 first-cohort and 95 to 150 validation repertoires shared one platform.

The CDR3 sequence is 13 residues long. Trimming took off 1 base at V and 3 bases at J, with 4 bases between the two ends. Germline V CDR1 and CDR2: LNHDA, SQIVND (reference sequence). Separation from the roughly 700-subject first cohort characterized the approximately 120-subject validation cohort, to which the donors belonged. Of note for this clone: The antigen is unknown.

Measured with immunoSEQ multiplex PCR; TCRdb has only the in-frame clones, and not every one. The table records some 270,000 clones, around 86% of them present only once. Study-wide points: With high specificity and sensitivity, the classifier reportedly diagnosed cytomegalovirus status.

The chain links TRBV19 to TRBJ2-1, with no clear D. The clonotype comes from a woman between 18 and 29 years old in good health and CMV-seronegative. The material sequenced was PBMCs. Written as DNA, the CDR3 is TGTGCCAGTAGTATAGCGGGCTACAATGAGCAGTTCTTC. Its translation: CASSIAGYNEQFF.